Listed below are T cell receptor beta chains from one sample, sequenced in a study of T cell changes during pregnancy in multiple sclerosis. Measured with immunoSEQ multiplex PCR; TCRdb has only the in-frame clones, and not every one. The sample lists under 45,000 clones; roughly 87% were seen once. Sequenced here: CD4+ T cells from peripheral blood mononuclear cells, sampled in the first trimester of pregnancy. Receptors originate from a female donor with multiple sclerosis, enrolled in a pregnancy study. Both conserved end residues are part of each CDR3. A D gene is named only where the DNA matches it firmly. The size field is filled for only some rows; it gives once, few, many or a size class.

V,J,D,size,DNA,CDR3
TRBV30,TRBJ2-1,TRBD2,.,TGTGCCTGGAGTTTCCGCCCCAACAGCGGGAGGGAGTCGACCTACAATGAGCAGTTCTTC,CAWSFRPNSGRESTYNEQFF
TRBV15,TRBJ1-2,.,medium-sized,TGTGCCACCAGCGAGAGGAGCCTTAGAGGCGGCTACACCTTC,CATSERSLRGGYTF
TRBV11-2,TRBJ2-1,.,.,TGTGCCAGCATTAGATCTGGTGAGCAGTTCTTC,CASIRSGEQFF
TRBV10-3,TRBJ2-1,.,.,TGTGCCATCAGTTCAAAAGAGAGGAATGAGCAGTTCTTC,CAISSKERNEQFF
TRBV5-1,TRBJ1-4,TRBD1,.,TGCGCCAGCAGCTGGGGACAGGGAAAGGATGAAAAACTGTTTTTT,CASSWGQGKDEKLFF
TRBV4-3,TRBJ2-1,.,.,TGCGCCAGCAGCCTCTTCCCCGGAGATTCTTACAATGAGCAGTTCTTC,CASSLFPGDSYNEQFF
TRBV4-2,TRBJ2-7,TRBD1,.,TGTGCCAGCAGCCAAGTCGGACAGGGGGTTAACGAGCAGTACTTC,CASSQVGQGVNEQYF
TRBV5-8,TRBJ2-2,.,.,TGTGCCAGCATCAAGGGGCTAGTTGACGGGGAGCTGTTTTTT,CASIKGLVDGELFF
TRBV21-1,TRBJ2-3,.,.,TGTGCCAGCATGTTACGGACTAGCGGGGCCAAGGATACGCAGTATTTT,CASMLRTSGAKDTQYF
TRBV20-1,TRBJ2-1,.,.,TGCAGTGTGGGCCGTGGTGGTGAGCAGTTCTTC,CSVGRGGEQFF
TRBV18,TRBJ2-2,TRBD1,.,TGTGCCAGCTCACCGCAGACAGGGGTCCCAAACACCGGGGAGCTGTTTTTT,CASSPQTGVPNTGELFF
TRBV6-5,TRBJ1-3,.,.,TGTGCCAGCAGCCTCGGTGGCACCATATATTTT,CASSLGGTIYF
TRBV6-5,TRBJ1-1,TRBD1,.,TGTGCCAGCAGCCTAGGACAGGGCTATGAAGCTTTCTTT,CASSLGQGYEAFF
TRBV6-6,TRBJ2-7,TRBD2,.,TGTGCCAGCAGCCCACCCTCAGCGGGAGGGCCAAGGGAGCAGTACTTC,CASSPPSAGGPREQYF
TRBV6-5,TRBJ1-3,.,.,TGTGCCAGCAGTTTCAGGGGTCCGGGAAACACCATATATTTT,CASSFRGPGNTIYF
TRBV30,TRBJ2-5,TRBD1,.,TGTGCCTGGGACAGGGGGCGGGGAGAGACCCAGTACTTC,CAWDRGRGETQYF
TRBV7-2,TRBJ2-5,TRBD2,.,TGTGCCAGCAGCTCCCGCCTACTAGCGGGGACCCAGTACTTC,CASSSRLLAGTQYF
TRBV7-3,TRBJ2-1,TRBD2,many,TGTGCCAGCAGCTCTAGAGCTAGCGGCTACAATGAGCAGTTCTTC,CASSSRASGYNEQFF
TRBV9,TRBJ2-3,TRBD1,.,TGTGCCAGCAGCGTCAAGCAGAACAGGGGAAGCACAGATACGCAGTATTTT,CASSVKQNRGSTDTQYF
TRBV10-1,TRBJ1-5,.,.,TGCGCCAGCAGTGACTCCGGGGGGCCCAATCAGCCCCAGCATTTT,CASSDSGGPNQPQHF
TRBV6-6,TRBJ1-1,.,.,TGTGCCAGCAGGGGCAGGGGGAACACTGAAGCTTTCTTT,CASRGRGNTEAFF
TRBV5-5,TRBJ1-4,.,.,TGTGCCAGCAGCTTGGCGCAGATTAATGAAAAACTGTTTTTT,CASSLAQINEKLFF
TRBV30,TRBJ2-7,.,.,TGTGCCTGGGCCAGCGGAGAATACGAGCAGTACTTC,CAWASGEYEQYF
TRBV4-3,TRBJ1-5,TRBD1,.,TGCGCCAGCAGCTTAGGCACAGGGGGGCAGCCCCAGCATTTT,CASSLGTGGQPQHF
TRBV18,TRBJ1-1,.,.,TGTGCCAGCTCACTCCAGGGTTCCACTGAAGCTTTCTTT,CASSLQGSTEAFF
TRBV9,TRBJ2-4,.,few,TGTGCCAGCAGCGTAGCTACCTCTAGCAGCATTCAGTACTTC,CASSVATSSSIQYF
TRBV5-1,TRBJ1-3,.,.,TGCGCCAGCAGCTTGGGTCCGGAGAGCTCTGGAAACACCATATATTTT,CASSLGPESSGNTIYF
TRBV9,TRBJ1-2,TRBD1,once,TGTGCCAGCAGCGTAAGACCGACAGGGGAGTATGGCTACACCTTC,CASSVRPTGEYGYTF
TRBV30,TRBJ1-3,.,.,TGTGCCTGGGGGGCAATCTCTGGAAACACCATATATTTT,CAWGAISGNTIYF
TRBV19,TRBJ2-1,.,.,TGTGCCAGTAGTATAGGGACATTGTACAATGAGCAGTTCTTC,CASSIGTLYNEQFF
TRBV4-2,TRBJ2-7,.,.,TGTGCCAGCAGCCAAGAGGAGGATAGCGCGGTCTACGAGCAGTACTTC,CASSQEEDSAVYEQYF
TRBV7-3,TRBJ2-5,TRBD2,.,TGTGCCAGCAGCTTAAGTAGCGGGAGTGTCGAGACCCAGTACTTC,CASSLSSGSVETQYF
TRBV30,TRBJ1-1,TRBD1,.,TGTGCCTGGGAGGGACAGGTCTTCAACACTGAAGCTTTCTTT,CAWEGQVFNTEAFF
TRBV27,TRBJ2-7,.,.,TGTGCCAGCAGTTTAGGGCTACCCTACGAGCAGTACTTC,CASSLGLPYEQYF
TRBV2,TRBJ1-2,.,once,TGTGCCAGCAATAGGGGGATAGGGACCTCTATGGTTGGCACCTTC,CASNRGIGTSMVGTF
TRBV9,TRBJ2-6,TRBD1,.,TGTGCCAGCAGCTTGAGGACAGGGGACTCCTCTGGGGCCAACGTCCTGACTTTC,CASSLRTGDSSGANVLTF
TRBV7-6,TRBJ1-1,.,.,TGTGCCAGCAGCTTAGAGCCCTCCTCGGACACTGAAGCTTTCTTT,CASSLEPSSDTEAFF
TRBV4-1,TRBJ2-1,.,.,TGCGCCAGCAGCCAAGATCCGGTCCACAGCTCCTACAATGAGCAGTTCTTC,CASSQDPVHSSYNEQFF
TRBV29-1,TRBJ2-7,.,.,TGCAGCGTTCAGCGTGGGGGCGGCGAGCAGTACTTC,CSVQRGGGEQYF
TRBV27,TRBJ1-2,TRBD1,few,TGTGCCAGCCAAGACAGGGGGCACGGCTACACCTTC,CASQDRGHGYTF
TRBV7-6,TRBJ2-1,.,.,TGTGCCAGCAGCTTATACTCGAACAATGAGCAGTTCTTC,CASSLYSNNEQFF
TRBV19,TRBJ2-6,.,.,TGTGCCAGTAGTACAGGGTCCGGGGCCAACGTCCTGACTTTC,CASSTGSGANVLTF